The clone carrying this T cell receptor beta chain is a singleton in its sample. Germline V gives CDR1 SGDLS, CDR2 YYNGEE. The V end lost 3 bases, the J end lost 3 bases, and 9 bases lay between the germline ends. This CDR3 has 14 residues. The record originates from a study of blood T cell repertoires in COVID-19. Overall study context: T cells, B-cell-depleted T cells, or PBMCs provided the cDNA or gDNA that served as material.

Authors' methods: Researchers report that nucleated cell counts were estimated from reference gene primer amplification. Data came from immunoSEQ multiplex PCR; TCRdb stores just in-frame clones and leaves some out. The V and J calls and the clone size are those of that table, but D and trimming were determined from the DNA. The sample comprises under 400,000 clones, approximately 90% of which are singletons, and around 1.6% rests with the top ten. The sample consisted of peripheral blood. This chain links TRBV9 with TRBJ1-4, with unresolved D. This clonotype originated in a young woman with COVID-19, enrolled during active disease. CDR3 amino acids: CASSGGGANEKLFF. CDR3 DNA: TGTGCCAGCAGCGGTGGAGGCGCTAATGAAAAACTGTTTTTT.